These T cell receptor beta chains were read from a single sample in a study of blood T cell repertoires in COVID-19. Assay: immunoSEQ multiplex PCR; the TCRdb copy retains only in-frame clones and omits some. The sample carries under 300,000 clones, around 90% recorded once. The specimen was PBMCs or T cells enriched from blood (not recorded which). These receptors originate from a woman aged 25 to 39 who had recovered from COVID-19. CDR3s include the opening cysteine and the closing phenylalanine or tryptophan. The D gene is left open where the match is weak. A clone size is listed for some rows: how often the clone was seen (once, few, many), or a class if it is expanded.

v_call: TRBV27; d_call: .; j_call: TRBJ1-2; clone_size: .; cdr3_aa: CASRSGGYGYTF; cdr3_nt: TGTGCCAGCAGGTCGGGTGGCTATGGCTACACCTTC
v_call: TRBV30; d_call: .; j_call: TRBJ2-2; clone_size: .; cdr3_aa: CAWSAGIRLFNTGELFF; cdr3_nt: TGTGCCTGGAGCGCCGGGATTCGCCTTTTTAACACCGGGGAGCTGTTTTTT
v_call: TRBV5-1; d_call: TRBD2; j_call: TRBJ2-3; clone_size: .; cdr3_aa: CASSLAASGTDTQYF; cdr3_nt: TGCGCCAGCAGCTTGGCGGCTAGCGGGACAGATACGCAGTATTTT
v_call: TRBV9; d_call: TRBD1; j_call: TRBJ2-7; clone_size: .; cdr3_aa: CATARGQGGGEQYF; cdr3_nt: TGTGCCACCGCGCGGGGACAGGGGGGAGGCGAGCAGTACTTC
v_call: TRBV5-1; d_call: TRBD2; j_call: TRBJ2-7; clone_size: .; cdr3_aa: CASSLDVSGRRSYEQYF; cdr3_nt: TGCGCCAGCAGCTTGGATGTTAGCGGGAGAAGGTCCTACGAGCAGTACTTC
v_call: TRBV19; d_call: .; j_call: TRBJ2-3; clone_size: .; cdr3_aa: CASSGRGFSTDTQYF; cdr3_nt: TGTGCCAGTAGTGGACGGGGGTTTAGCACAGATACGCAGTATTTT
v_call: TRBV28; d_call: TRBD1; j_call: TRBJ1-1; clone_size: .; cdr3_aa: CASYPGGPTEAFF; cdr3_nt: TGTGCCAGCTATCCAGGGGGCCCCACTGAAGCTTTCTTT
v_call: TRBV19; d_call: .; j_call: TRBJ1-1; clone_size: .; cdr3_aa: CASSNPRLAIEAFF; cdr3_nt: TGTGCCAGTAGTAACCCCCGTTTGGCCATTGAAGCTTTCTTT
v_call: TRBV14; d_call: TRBD2; j_call: TRBJ2-7; clone_size: .; cdr3_aa: CASSQGYSGSGTSDYYEQYF; cdr3_nt: TGTGCCAGCAGCCAAGGGTATTCGGGGTCCGGGACTAGCGACTACTACGAGCAGTACTTC
v_call: TRBV6-5; d_call: .; j_call: TRBJ1-1; clone_size: .; cdr3_aa: CASRGKQGSEAFF; cdr3_nt: TGTGCCAGCAGAGGAAAACAGGGATCTGAAGCTTTCTTT
v_call: TRBV6-5; d_call: .; j_call: TRBJ1-1; clone_size: .; cdr3_aa: CASSYSLTETEAFF; cdr3_nt: TGTGCCAGCAGTTACTCCCTAACTGAGACTGAAGCTTTCTTT
v_call: TRBV7-3; d_call: TRBD1; j_call: TRBJ2-1; clone_size: .; cdr3_aa: CASSYDRETEQFF; cdr3_nt: TGTGCCAGCAGCTACGACAGGGAAACTGAGCAGTTCTTC
v_call: TRBV4-1; d_call: TRBD2; j_call: TRBJ2-1; clone_size: .; cdr3_aa: CASSQLLAGGNNEQFF; cdr3_nt: TGCGCCAGCAGCCAACTCTTAGCGGGAGGGAACAATGAGCAGTTCTTC
v_call: TRBV18; d_call: .; j_call: TRBJ2-2; clone_size: .; cdr3_aa: CASSPRGLRDTGELFF; cdr3_nt: TGTGCCAGCTCACCCCGAGGACTCCGGGACACCGGGGAGCTGTTTTTT
v_call: TRBV29-1; d_call: TRBD1; j_call: TRBJ2-5; clone_size: .; cdr3_aa: CSVDTTGGETQYF; cdr3_nt: TGCAGCGTTGACACAACAGGGGGGGAGACCCAGTACTTC
v_call: TRBV30; d_call: .; j_call: TRBJ2-7; clone_size: .; cdr3_aa: CAWNLGGVYEQYF; cdr3_nt: TGTGCCTGGAATCTAGGGGGTGTCTACGAGCAGTACTTC
v_call: TRBV5-1; d_call: TRBD2; j_call: TRBJ2-7; clone_size: .; cdr3_aa: CASGTSGGFYEQYF; cdr3_nt: TGCGCCAGTGGGACTAGCGGGGGGTTCTACGAGCAGTACTTC
v_call: TRBV6-5; d_call: TRBD1; j_call: TRBJ1-6; clone_size: .; cdr3_aa: CASSPGTGDSPLHF; cdr3_nt: TGTGCCAGCAGCCCCGGGACAGGCGATTCACCCCTCCACTTT
v_call: TRBV6-5; d_call: .; j_call: TRBJ1-2; clone_size: medium-sized; cdr3_aa: CASNQGDLFYGYTF; cdr3_nt: TGTGCCAGCAATCAAGGAGATCTGTTTTATGGCTACACCTTC
v_call: TRBV19; d_call: TRBD1; j_call: TRBJ2-7; clone_size: .; cdr3_aa: CASSSGQARQYF; cdr3_nt: TGTGCCAGTAGTAGCGGACAGGCGAGACAGTACTTC
v_call: TRBV6-5; d_call: TRBD1; j_call: TRBJ2-7; clone_size: .; cdr3_aa: CASTYGQAYEQYF; cdr3_nt: TGTGCCAGCACCTATGGACAGGCCTACGAGCAGTACTTC
v_call: TRBV3-1/TRBV3-2; d_call: .; j_call: TRBJ2-3; clone_size: .; cdr3_aa: CASSRTTSPISPLAPVTDTQYF; cdr3_nt: TGTGCCAGCAGCCGAACCACTTCCCCCATCAGCCCTCTAGCGCCCGTCACAGATACGCAGTATTTT
v_call: TRBV19; d_call: TRBD1; j_call: TRBJ2-3; clone_size: .; cdr3_aa: CASSIDPLGGVDTQYF; cdr3_nt: TGTGCCAGTAGTATAGATCCGTTAGGGGGCGTAGATACGCAGTATTTT
v_call: TRBV19; d_call: TRBD2; j_call: TRBJ2-2; clone_size: .; cdr3_aa: CASIGRGGNTGELFF; cdr3_nt: TGTGCCAGTATTGGCCGGGGGGGGAACACCGGGGAGCTGTTTTTT
v_call: TRBV2; d_call: TRBD1; j_call: TRBJ1-3; clone_size: .; cdr3_aa: CASSDQTGSGNTIYF; cdr3_nt: TGTGCCAGCAGTGACCAGACAGGGTCAGGAAACACCATATATTTT
v_call: TRBV18; d_call: .; j_call: TRBJ1-2; clone_size: once; cdr3_aa: CASSPVGTTDLWGYTF; cdr3_nt: TGTGCCAGCTCACCAGTCGGGACTACCGATCTATGGGGCTACACCTTC
v_call: TRBV14; d_call: .; j_call: TRBJ2-1; clone_size: .; cdr3_aa: CASRSYNEQFF; cdr3_nt: TGTGCCAGCCGCTCCTACAATGAGCAGTTCTTC
v_call: TRBV3-1/TRBV3-2; d_call: .; j_call: TRBJ2-7; clone_size: .; cdr3_aa: CASSLGHQFFYEQYF; cdr3_nt: TGTGCCAGCAGCCTGGGACATCAGTTCTTCTACGAGCAGTACTTC
v_call: TRBV4-1; d_call: TRBD1; j_call: TRBJ1-3; clone_size: .; cdr3_aa: CASRGQGKGNTIYF; cdr3_nt: TGCGCCAGCCGAGGACAGGGTAAAGGAAACACCATATATTTT
v_call: TRBV2; d_call: TRBD2; j_call: TRBJ2-3; clone_size: .; cdr3_aa: CASGTSVPDTQYF; cdr3_nt: TGTGCCAGTGGGACTAGCGTACCAGATACGCAGTATTTT
v_call: TRBV28; d_call: TRBD1; j_call: TRBJ1-1; clone_size: once; cdr3_aa: CASSQPLTGGSTEAFF; cdr3_nt: TGTGCCAGCAGCCAACCTTTGACAGGGGGCAGCACTGAAGCTTTCTTT
v_call: TRBV6-2/TRBV6-3; d_call: TRBD2; j_call: TRBJ2-3; clone_size: once; cdr3_aa: CASSATSGGRGDTQYF; cdr3_nt: TGTGCCAGCAGTGCGACTAGCGGGGGCCGGGGAGATACGCAGTATTTT
v_call: TRBV4-1; d_call: .; j_call: TRBJ2-7; clone_size: .; cdr3_aa: CASSQDSRGTSYEQYF; cdr3_nt: TGCGCCAGCAGCCAAGATAGTCGCGGGACTTCTTACGAGCAGTACTTC
v_call: TRBV7-8; d_call: .; j_call: TRBJ1-1; clone_size: .; cdr3_aa: CASSSGGVAFF; cdr3_nt: TGTGCCAGCAGCTCCGGGGGGGTGGCTTTCTTT
v_call: TRBV5-3; d_call: TRBD1; j_call: TRBJ1-5; clone_size: .; cdr3_aa: CARSTDRKDNQPQHF; cdr3_nt: TGTGCCAGAAGCACGGACAGGAAAGACAATCAGCCCCAGCATTTT
v_call: TRBV7-9; d_call: TRBD1; j_call: TRBJ2-5; clone_size: .; cdr3_aa: CASSTWTGLTETQYF; cdr3_nt: TGTGCCAGCAGCACGTGGACAGGCCTGACCGAGACCCAGTACTTC